What follows are 23 T cell receptor beta chains derived from one specimen sequenced in a study of early T cells in non-severe SARS-CoV-2 infection. TCRdb called the 5' RACE reads again in MiXCR, with one record for every CDR3 protein. The table includes approximately 32,000 distinct CDR3 sequences, roughly 7.2% detected once. The sample consisted of whole blood. All receptors derive from an adult who was a healthcare worker with PCR-confirmed SARS-CoV-2 infection or an uninfected control (not recorded which).

This clonotype came up many times. The chain carries TRBV10-3 and TRBJ2-1, with 14 bases matching TRBD2. This CDR3 region has 18 residues. The V segment lost 1 base and the J segment 5 bases; nucleotides outside the gene matches: 7. The V gene's germline CDR1 is ENHRY and CDR2 SYGVKD. The CDR3 protein is CAISEFGTSGSIHNEQFF. The CDR3 DNA reads as TGTGCCATCAGTGAGTTCGGGACTAGCGGGAGTATCCACAATGAGCAGTTCTTC.

This clonotype was detected only once. This sequence may be a read error, since a much larger clone differs from it by one base. The rearrangement joins TRBV3-1 to TRBJ2-1; 7 bases fit TRBD2. The CDR3 extends over 16 amino acids. CDR1 is LGHDT, CDR2 YNNKEL, per germline (reference sequence). CDR3 amino acids: CVSSQDWFRGVNEQFF. CDR3 nucleotide sequence: TGTGTCAGCAGCCAAGATTGGTTCCGGGGGGTCAATGAGCAGTTCTTC.

The chain has TRBV20-1 and TRBJ2-2; D ambiguous. The germline V gene has CDR1 DFQATT and CDR2 SNEGSKA (reference sequence). This CDR3 has 14 amino acids. Trimming took 6 bases from V and 4 from J, leaving 15 bases between them. The CDR3 DNA reads as TGCAGTGCGCCCCGTGGATCGTCCACCGGGGAGCTGTTTTTT. This gives the protein CSAPRGSSTGELFF.

The chain uses TRBV5-6 and TRBJ2-3, with D tentatively TRBD1 (6 bases). The length of the CDR3 is 12 residues. Germline CDR1 and CDR2: SGHDT and YYEEEE. The V gene lost 9 bases and the J gene lost 3 bases, with 11 bases spanning the gap. The CDR3 sequence: CATQGGTDTQYF. The DNA for the CDR3 is TGTGCCACCCAAGGGGGAACAGATACGCAGTATTTT.

This clonotype was picked up many times. The chain joins TRBV5-4 to TRBJ2-7, with TRBD2 as a possible D gene (6 bases). The CDR3 runs 15 residues. V gave up 4 bases and J gave up 5 bases, with 19 bases separating them. Per germline, CDR1 SGHNT and CDR2 YYREEE (reference sequence). The CDR3: CASSPHLTSTHEQYF. DNA of the CDR3: TGTGCCAGCAGCCCGCACCTCACTAGCACCCACGAGCAGTACTTC. Filled out from reference TRBV5-4 and TRBJ2-7, the complete variable domain reads ETGVTQSPTHLIKTRGQQVTLRCSSQSGHNTVSWYQQALGQGPQFIFQYYREEENGRGNFPPRFSGLQFPNYSSELNVNALELDDSALYLCASSPHLTSTHEQYFGPGTRLTVT.

This clonotype was seen ten or more times. CDR3 bases: TGTGCCAGCAGTATCCTAGGACAGGGGGCTTGGAAGGGCAATCAGCCCCAGCATTTT. Translation gives CASSILGQGAWKGNQPQHF. The genes are TRBV28 and TRBJ1-5; 11 bases fit TRBD1. This CDR3 contains 19 residues. V shed 5 bases and J 2 bases; nucleotides not matched to a gene: 14. CDR1 MDHEN and CDR2 SYDVKM come from the germline V gene.

Note on this clonotype: A clone one base away is much larger, so this may be a read error. The chain employs TRBV20-1 and TRBJ2-3, with D possibly TRBD2 on 5 matching bases. Germline V lookup: CDR1 DFQATT, CDR2 SNEGSKA (reference sequence). The CDR3 is 11 residues long. The CDR3 loop reads CGAGSTDTQYF. The DNA for the CDR3 is TGCGGTGCGGGTAGCACAGATACGCAGTATTTT.

The sample holds many counts of this clonotype. The gene calls are TRBV11-2 and TRBJ2-2; D remains unclear. The CDR3 is 13 residues long. The V gene's germline CDR1 is SGHAT and CDR2 FQNNGV. V lost 4 bases and J lost 6, with 9 bases in between. CDR3: CASSSNGPGELFF. As DNA, the CDR3 is TGTGCCAGCAGCTCCAACGGACCCGGGGAGCTGTTTTTT.

Ten or more counts support this clonotype. This chain joins TRBV20-1 and TRBJ2-1, with 14 bases that match TRBD2. The CDR3 has 15 residues. CDR1 is DFQATT and CDR2 is SNEGSKA in the germline V gene (reference sequence). With V trimmed by 6 bases and J by 3 bases, 4 bases remained unmatched. CDR3 in DNA: TGCAGTGCCTCCGGGACTAGCGGGAGCTACAATGAGCAGTTCTTC. Residues: CSASGTSGSYNEQFF.

This clonotype was detected a few times. The rearrangement joins TRBV19 to TRBJ2-1, with D perhaps TRBD2 (6 bases). V was cut by 4 bases and J by 0 bases, with 13 bases left in between. The germline V gene encodes CDR1 LNHDA and CDR2 SQIVND (reference sequence). CDR3 length: 16 residues. The CDR3, as DNA: TGTGCCAGTAGTAAACTAGCTTCGAGCTCCTACAATGAGCAGTTCTTC. Translating gives CASSKLASSSYNEQFF.

At least ten counts were recorded for this clonotype. This chain connects TRBV19 to TRBJ2-1; 11 nucleotides agree with TRBD2. Germline lookup yields CDR1 LNHDA and CDR2 SQIVND (reference sequence). The CDR3 is made up of 16 amino acids. V was clipped by 1 base and J by 4 bases; unmatched bases: 3. This CDR3 reads CASSIVGLAVYNEQFF. CDR3 DNA: TGTGCCAGTAGTATAGTGGGACTAGCGGTGTACAATGAGCAGTTCTTC.

The table lists this clonotype with many counts. J is TRBJ2-7 and V is TRBV14, with 9 bases that match TRBD2. Germline-derived CDR1 and CDR2 are SGHDN and FVKESK. V was clipped by 4 bases and J by 4 bases; unmatched bases: 5. This CDR3 spans 14 amino acids. The CDR3 sequence is CASSLLAGFYEQYF. CDR3 nucleotides: TGTGCCAGCAGCCTTCTAGCGGGATTTTACGAGCAGTACTTC.

There are many counts of this clonotype. This chain links TRBV11-3 with TRBJ1-3, with a tentative D call TRBD1 (6 bases). Germline V gene sequence: CDR1 SGHNT, CDR2 YENEEA. The CDR3 consists of 16 residues. The germline V and J ends were trimmed by 4 bases and 4 bases, with 17 bases remaining between them. The CDR3 DNA follows: TGTGCCAGCAGCTCGGGCGACGGGGGCGCGGGAAACACCATATATTTT. Translating gives CASSSGDGGAGNTIYF.

This clonotype was seen repeatedly, ten times or more. The CDR3 sequence is CASRGGGTAYEQYF. In DNA, the CDR3 is TGTGCCAGCAGGGGGGGGGGCACAGCCTACGAGCAGTACTTC. The chain uses TRBV6-1 and TRBJ2-7, with D perhaps TRBD2 (7 bases). The CDR3 covers 14 residues. With 6 bases removed from V and 2 bases from J, the gap between germline ends came to 14 bases. Germline V gene sequence: CDR1 MNHNS, CDR2 SASEGT.

This clonotype occurred many times. V usage is TRBV5-1 and J usage is TRBJ2-3; tentatively, D is TRBD2 (5 bases). CDR1 and CDR2 from the germline V gene are SGHRS and YFSETQ. Trimming removed 4 bases from V and 1 base from J, with 16 bases in between. This CDR3 spans 16 amino acids. Here the CDR3 reads CASSPPLEWGTDTQYF. The CDR3 coding sequence is TGCGCCAGCAGCCCCCCACTAGAATGGGGCACAGATACGCAGTATTTT.

This clonotype was seen only a few times. This chain links TRBV10-2 with TRBJ2-1; no definite D call. Germline loops: CDR1 WSHSY, CDR2 SAAADI. V gave up 0 bases and J gave up 0 bases, with 9 bases separating them. CDR3 length: 16 amino acids. The DNA of the CDR3 is TGCGCCAGCAGTGAGTCTCACCCAAGCTCCTACAATGAGCAGTTCTTC. Protein: CASSESHPSSYNEQFF.

The chain recombines TRBV24-1 with TRBJ1-2; D is unresolved. This CDR3 is 14 amino acids long. The V end was cut by 2 bases, the J end by 4 bases, with 10 bases between. Germline assignment: CDR1 KGHDR and CDR2 SFDVKD. The CDR3 coding sequence is TGTGCCACCAGTGATTCGGGAGTTCCCTATGGCTACACCTTC. This codes for CATSDSGVPYGYTF.

The table lists this clonotype with many counts. This chain connects TRBV12-5 to TRBJ2-1; D might be TRBD1 or TRBD2, each matching 5 bases. There are 15 residues in the CDR3. CDR1 and CDR2 from the germline V gene are LGHNT and FRNRAP. Trimming removed 5 bases at V and 0 bases at J, with 11 bases between. This chain's CDR3 is CASGASGRSYNEQFF. In nucleotides, the CDR3 is TGTGCTAGTGGTGCCTCGGGGCGCTCCTACAATGAGCAGTTCTTC.

At least ten counts were recorded for this clonotype. The rearrangement uses TRBV7-2 and TRBJ2-4; 11 nucleotides match TRBD2. The CDR3 spans 15 residues. V was clipped by 0 bases and J by 7 bases; unmatched bases: 2. CDR1 is SGHTA, CDR2 FQGNSA, per germline. The CDR3 region has the DNA TGTGCCAGCAGCTTAGCCGGGACTAGCGGCAACATTCAGTACTTC. Translated: CASSLAGTSGNIQYF. Using reference TRBV7-2 and TRBJ2-4 for the parts outside the CDR3, the full variable domain is GAGVSQSPSNKVTEKGKDVELRCDPISGHTALYWYRQSLGQGLEFLIYFQGNSAPDKSGLPSDRFSAERTGGSVSTLTIQRTQQEDSAVYLCASSLAGTSGNIQYFGAGTRLSVL.

This clonotype was seen repeatedly, ten times or more. This rearrangement joins TRBV14 to TRBJ2-6; D remains unclear. The CDR3 is made up of 14 amino acids. CDR1 is SGHDN, CDR2 FVKESK, per germline. V lost 1 base and J lost 3, with 4 bases in between. In DNA, the CDR3 is TGTGCCAGCAGCCAAGTTAGTGGGGCCAACGTCCTGACTTTC. Residues: CASSQVSGANVLTF.

This clonotype was detected many times. The chain carries TRBV18 and TRBJ2-1; the match to TRBD2 covers 13 bases. Germline lookup yields CDR1 KGHSH and CDR2 LQKENI. Trimming cost V 2 bases and J 9 bases; bases outside gene matches: 4. The CDR3 has 15 residues. The DNA for the CDR3 is TGTGCCAGCTCACCAAGGACTAGCGGGAGTGGTGAGCAGTTCTTC. It specifies CASSPRTSGSGEQFF.

This clonotype was picked up many times. This chain joins TRBV7-6 and TRBJ2-5; D call uncertain. Trimming stripped 1 base from V and 2 bases from J, with 5 bases between. The V gene's germline CDR1 is SGHVS and CDR2 FNYEAQ. The CDR3 length is 13 residues. CDR3 DNA sequence: TGTGCCAGCAGCTTAGGCAGACAAGAGACCCAGTACTTC. Amino acids: CASSLGRQETQYF.

In its sample, this clonotype was seen many times. This chain links TRBV7-3 with TRBJ2-1; a weak D match, TRBD2 (6 bases). V was cut by 5 bases and J by 2 bases, with 13 bases left in between. CDR3 length: 15 amino acids. The germline gives CDR1 SGHTA, CDR2 FQGTGA. CDR3 bases: TGTGCCAGCAGCCTTAGCGGAGGAGCCTACAATGAGCAGTTCTTC. It specifies CASSLSGGAYNEQFF.